Below, 21 T cell receptor beta chains from the same sample are listed, as sequenced in a study of blood T cell repertoires in COVID-19. The table came from immunoSEQ multiplex PCR; TCRdb's copy has only in-frame clones and leaves some out. The table records about 140,000 clones, roughly four fifths of them present only once. Sequencing was done on a sample of peripheral blood. The receptors here all came from a woman in her forties or fifties with active or convalescent COVID-19.

The V and J genes are TRBV28 and TRBJ2-1; a weak D match, TRBD2 (7 bases). V was pared by 3 bases and J by 6 bases, with 18 bases between. There are 16 residues in the CDR3. The V gene's germline CDR1 is MDHEN and CDR2 SYDVKM. For the CDR3, the DNA is TGTGCCAGCAGTTTTCCCCTAGTAAGGGGGGGCAATGAGCAGTTCTTC. Encoded protein: CASSFPLVRGGNEQFF.

The rearrangement joins TRBV4-3 to TRBJ2-2, with 8 bases that match TRBD2. CDR1 LGHNA and CDR2 YSLEER come from the germline V gene. CDR3 size: 18 residues. V lost 6 bases to trimming and J lost 1 base; unmatched junction nucleotides: 13. DNA for the CDR3: TGCGCCAGCAGTCCAAGGCCCCTAGCGGGTGGGAACACCGGGGAGCTGTTTTTT. It is translated as CASSPRPLAGGNTGELFF.

This clone was seen only a few times. This chain uses TRBV10-3 with TRBJ2-7, with TRBD2 as a possible D gene (7 bases). CDR3 length: 11 amino acids. V was shortened by 7 bases and J by 6 bases, with 10 bases between the two germline ends. Per the germline V gene, CDR1 is ENHRY and CDR2 is SYGVKD. The CDR3 nucleotides are TGTGCCATCAAGGGGGAGGGCGAGCAGTACTTC. Translating gives CAIKGEGEQYF.

The rearrangement links TRBV27 to TRBJ1-1; 7 bases fit TRBD1. The J segment lost 7 bases and the V segment lost 10 bases, leaving 9 bases of the junction unmatched. CDR1 is MNHEY, CDR2 SMNVEV, per germline (reference sequence). This CDR3 spans 12 amino acids. The CDR3 DNA follows: TGTGCCAACGCCAATCGGGACAGTGAAGCTTTCTTT. Its protein product is CANANRDSEAFF.

The genes are TRBV4-2 and TRBJ1-6; 7 bases match TRBD1. J gave up 5 bases and V 3 bases, and 4 bases lay outside the gene matches. Germline V gene sequence: CDR1 LGHNA, CDR2 YNFKEQ. The length of the CDR3 is 15 residues. The CDR3 sequence: CASSQRDRDNSPLHF. CDR3 DNA: TGTGCCAGCAGCCAGAGGGACAGAGATAATTCACCCCTCCACTTT.

This clone was seen only a few times. The chain links TRBV19 to TRBJ2-5; 9 nucleotides align to TRBD1. The CDR3 loop spans 15 amino acids. CDR1 and CDR2 (germline): LNHDA, SQIVND (reference sequence). V was pared by 3 bases and J by 2 bases, with 4 bases of the junction left unmatched. The DNA for the CDR3 is TGTGCCAGTAGTATTCAGACAGGGGGACAAGAGACCCAGTACTTC. Translation: CASSIQTGGQETQYF.

The chain recombines TRBV7-2 with TRBJ2-7; 8 bases fit TRBD2. CDR3 size: 14 residues. The germline CDR1 and CDR2 sequences are SGHTA and FQGNSA. V gave up 6 bases and J gave up 7 bases; unmatched junction bases: 11. In nucleotides, the CDR3 is TGTGCCAGCAGGTCCCAGCGGGGGTCAGGGGAGCAGTACTTC. Amino acids: CASRSQRGSGEQYF. The full variable domain, completed using reference TRBV7-2 and TRBJ2-7, is GAGVSQSPSNKVTEKGKDVELRCDPISGHTALYWYRQSLGQGLEFLIYFQGNSAPDKSGLPSDRFSAERTGGSVSTLTIQRTQQEDSAVYLCASRSQRGSGEQYFGPGTRLTVT.

The chain has TRBV7-2 and TRBJ1-5, with TRBD1 as a possible D gene (6 bases). V lost 4 bases and J lost 7, with 14 bases in between. Germline CDR1 SGHTA, CDR2 FQGNSA. This CDR3 has 14 residues. CDR3 region: CASSSGGRGQPQHF. CDR3 DNA: TGTGCCAGCAGCTCGGGAGGGAGGGGGCAGCCCCAGCATTTT.

The chain carries TRBV5-5 and TRBJ1-3; D unclear. The CDR3 runs to 16 residues. The ends were cut back, 0 bases at V and 0 bases at J, with 10 bases in the middle. Germline V gene sequence: CDR1 SGHKS, CDR2 YYEKEE (reference sequence). As DNA, the CDR3 is TGTGCCAGCAGCTTGGACGCAGGCGCCTCTGGAAACACCATATATTTT. Translated: CASSLDAGASGNTIYF.

The J gene is TRBJ2-3, the V gene TRBV5-1, with D perhaps matching TRBD1 (6 bases). The germline V and J ends were trimmed by 4 bases and 4 bases, with 13 bases remaining between them. CDR3 length: 14 amino acids. Germline values: CDR1 SGHRS, CDR2 YFSETQ. CDR3 in DNA: TGCGCCAGCAGCCTCGACAGGTACCCAGATACGCAGTATTTT. Translated, it gives CASSLDRYPDTQYF.

This chain connects TRBV30 to TRBJ1-5; D possibly corresponds to TRBD1 (5 bases). V was shortened by 1 base and J by 1 base, with 11 bases between the two germline ends. This CDR3 spans 15 amino acids. The germline V gene encodes CDR1 GTSNPN and CDR2 SVGIG (reference sequence). Here the CDR3 reads CAWSAGGGSNQPQHF. For the CDR3, the DNA is TGTGCCTGGAGTGCCGGGGGGGGGAGCAATCAGCCCCAGCATTTT.

The chain joins TRBV29-1 to TRBJ2-3, with TRBD1 matching 10 bases. The CDR3 runs 12 residues. Trimming at V came to 4 bases and at J to 13 bases, leaving 8 bases not matched to a gene. Germline loops: CDR1 SQVTM, CDR2 ANQGSEA. CDR3: CSVAYTGTGEYF. The CDR3 region has the DNA TGCAGCGTTGCTTACACCGGGACAGGGGAGTATTTT.

The chain combines TRBV4-2 with TRBJ2-2; TRBD2 matches 8 bases. The germline V gene has CDR1 LGHNA and CDR2 YNFKEQ. There are 14 residues in the CDR3. V shed 2 bases and J 5 bases; nucleotides not matched to a gene: 1. The CDR3 sequence is CASSQPSGTGELFF. The CDR3 DNA reads TGTGCCAGCAGCCAACCTAGCGGGACCGGGGAGCTGTTTTTT.

The rearrangement uses TRBV4-1 and TRBJ2-3; 8 nucleotides line up with TRBD2. This CDR3 is 18 amino acids long. Trimming at V came to 0 bases and at J to 3 bases, leaving 11 bases not matched to a gene. The germline V gene has CDR1 MGHRA and CDR2 YSYEKL. The CDR3 region is CASSQEVFFSGKTDTQYF. The CDR3 nucleotides read TGCGCCAGCAGCCAAGAGGTTTTTTTTAGCGGGAAGACAGATACGCAGTATTTT.

This CDR3 is CSVELVRGRGDYGYTF. DNA of the CDR3: TGCAGCGTTGAACTGGTGAGGGGGCGCGGCGACTATGGCTACACCTTC. The chain is built from TRBV29-1 and TRBJ1-2; 7 bases are a match to TRBD1. The CDR3 runs to 16 residues. V shed 2 bases, J shed 3 bases, and the junction held 12 bases outside the gene matches. Germline V lookup: CDR1 SQVTM, CDR2 ANQGSEA.

This chain uses TRBV4-3 with TRBJ2-1; 10 bases line up with TRBD2. V lost 0 bases and J lost 2; bases outside the gene matches: 1. Germline V gene lookup returns CDR1 LGHNA and CDR2 YSLEER. This CDR3 region has 16 residues. Written as DNA, the CDR3 is TGCGCCAGCAGCCAAGATCTAGCGGGGGCCTACAATGAGCAGTTCTTC. Its translation: CASSQDLAGAYNEQFF.

The J gene is TRBJ2-7, the V gene TRBV1; the table gives TRBD2 as D, unverified against the DNA. TRBV1 is a pseudogene segment. There are 18 residues in the CDR3. The DNA for the CDR3 is TGCACCAGCAGCCAAGCATCTGGGGCTAGCGGGAGTGTCGACGAGCAGTACTTC. This gives the protein CTSSQASGASGSVDEQYF.

V gene TRBV11-2 combines with J gene TRBJ2-7, with a tentative D call TRBD2 (5 bases). Germline CDR1 is SGHAT and CDR2 is FQNNGV. The CDR3 runs to 11 residues. The V gene lost 4 bases and the J gene lost 4 bases, with 5 bases spanning the gap. The CDR3, as DNA: TGTGCCAGCAGCTGGACTTACGAGCAGTACTTC. The encoded protein is CASSWTYEQYF.

The rearrangement uses TRBV5-1 and TRBJ2-7; 8 bases agree with TRBD2. The V gene's germline CDR1 is SGHRS and CDR2 YFSETQ. This CDR3 is built from 15 residues. V lost 0 bases, J lost 5 bases, and 7 bases stayed unmatched. This CDR3 is CASSLVVAGSDEQYF. The CDR3 region has the DNA TGCGCCAGCAGCTTGGTAGTAGCGGGGAGTGACGAGCAGTACTTC.

In this sample, this clone turned up many times. The chain is built from TRBV5-6 and TRBJ1-6; TRBD1 matches at 9 bases. Germline V gene sequence: CDR1 SGHDT, CDR2 YYEEEE. The CDR3 loop spans 15 amino acids. Trimming removed 6 bases from V and 7 bases from J; junction bases left unmatched: 8. In DNA form, the CDR3 reads TGTGCCAGCACCCCAGGACAGGGGTGGAATTCACCCCTCCACTTT. This translates into CASTPGQGWNSPLHF.

The CDR3: CASSPRDRVTFF. The CDR3 DNA reads as TGTGCCAGCAGTCCCCGGGACAGGGTGACTTTCTTT. The V and J genes are TRBV6-5 and TRBJ1-1; 9 positions agree with TRBD1. Unmatched junction bases numbered 7, after V lost 5 bases and J lost 12 bases. The CDR3 length is 12 residues. Germline loops: CDR1 MNHEY, CDR2 SVGAGI.